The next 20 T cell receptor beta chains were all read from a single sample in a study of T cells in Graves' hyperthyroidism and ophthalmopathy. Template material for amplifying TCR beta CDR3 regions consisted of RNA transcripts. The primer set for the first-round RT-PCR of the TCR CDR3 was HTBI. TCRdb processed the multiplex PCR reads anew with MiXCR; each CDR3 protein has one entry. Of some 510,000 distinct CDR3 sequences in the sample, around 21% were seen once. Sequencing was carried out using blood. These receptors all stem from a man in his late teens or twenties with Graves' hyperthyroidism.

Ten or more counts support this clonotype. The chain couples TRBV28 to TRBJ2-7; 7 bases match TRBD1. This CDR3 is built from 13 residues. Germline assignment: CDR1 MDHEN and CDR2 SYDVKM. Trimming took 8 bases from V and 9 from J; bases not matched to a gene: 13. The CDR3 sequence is CASDRAQGSRQYF. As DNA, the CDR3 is TGTGCCAGCGACCGCGCACAGGGGTCAAGGCAGTACTTC.

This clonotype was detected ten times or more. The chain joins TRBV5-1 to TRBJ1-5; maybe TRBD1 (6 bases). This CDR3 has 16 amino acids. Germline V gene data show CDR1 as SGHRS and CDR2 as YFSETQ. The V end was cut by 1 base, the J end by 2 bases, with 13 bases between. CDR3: CASSLIPGDGNQPQHF. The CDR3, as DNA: TGCGCCAGCAGCTTGATTCCAGGGGACGGCAATCAGCCCCAGCATTTT. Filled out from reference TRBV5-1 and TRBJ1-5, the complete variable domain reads KAGVTQTPRYLIKTRGQQVTLSCSPISGHRSVSWYQQTPGQGLQFLFEYFSETQRNKGNFPGRFSGRQFSNSRSEMNVSTLELGDSALYLCASSLIPGDGNQPQHFGDGTRLSIL.

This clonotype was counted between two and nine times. The CDR3 bases are TGCAGTGCTCCGACAGGGTACAATTCACCCCTCCACTTT. Its translation is CSAPTGYNSPLHF. V is TRBV20-1 and J is TRBJ1-6, with 7 positions matching TRBD1. V was clipped by 5 bases and J by 7 bases; unmatched bases: 5. Germline CDR1 is DFQATT and CDR2 is SNEGSKA (reference sequence). This CDR3 is built from 13 residues.

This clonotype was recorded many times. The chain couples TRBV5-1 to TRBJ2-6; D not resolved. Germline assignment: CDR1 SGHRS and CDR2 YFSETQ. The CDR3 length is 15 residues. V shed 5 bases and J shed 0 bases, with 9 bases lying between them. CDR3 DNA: TGCGCCAGCAGTCCAGCCGCCTCTGGGGCCAACGTCCTGACTTTC. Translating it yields CASSPAASGANVLTF.

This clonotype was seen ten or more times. CDR3 loop: CASSPRDRYEQYF. The CDR3 DNA follows: TGTGCCAGCAGCCCGAGGGACAGATACGAGCAGTACTTC. This chain connects TRBV7-9 to TRBJ2-7; 7 positions agree with TRBD1. CDR3 length: 13 residues. Trimming cost V 5 bases and J 4 bases; bases outside gene matches: 5. Per germline, CDR1 SEHNR and CDR2 FQNEAQ (reference sequence).

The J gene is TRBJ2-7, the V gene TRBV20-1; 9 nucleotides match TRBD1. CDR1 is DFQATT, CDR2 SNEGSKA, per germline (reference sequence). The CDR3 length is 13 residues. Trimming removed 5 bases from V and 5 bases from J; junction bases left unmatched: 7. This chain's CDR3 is CSAYDRGTDEQYF. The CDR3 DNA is TGCAGTGCTTATGACAGGGGGACAGACGAGCAGTACTTC.

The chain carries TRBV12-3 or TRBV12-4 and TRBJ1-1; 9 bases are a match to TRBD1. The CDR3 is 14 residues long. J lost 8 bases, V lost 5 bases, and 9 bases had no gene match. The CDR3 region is CASSPDRGVVEAFF. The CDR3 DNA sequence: TGTGCCAGCAGTCCCGACAGGGGGGTAGTAGAAGCTTTCTTT.

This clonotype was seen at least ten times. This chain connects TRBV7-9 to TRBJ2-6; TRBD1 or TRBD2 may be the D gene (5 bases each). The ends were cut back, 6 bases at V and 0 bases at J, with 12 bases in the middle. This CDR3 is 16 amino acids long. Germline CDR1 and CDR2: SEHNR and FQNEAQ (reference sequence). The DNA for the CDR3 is TGTGCCAGCAGTTCGGGACCGCGCTCTGGGGCCAACGTCCTGACTTTC. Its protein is CASSSGPRSGANVLTF.

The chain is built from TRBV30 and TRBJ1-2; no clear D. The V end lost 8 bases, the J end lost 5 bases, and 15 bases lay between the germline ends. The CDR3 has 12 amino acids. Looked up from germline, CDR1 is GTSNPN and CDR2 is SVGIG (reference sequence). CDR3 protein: CATRGLHYGYTF. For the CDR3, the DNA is TGTGCCACACGGGGATTACATTATGGCTACACCTTC.

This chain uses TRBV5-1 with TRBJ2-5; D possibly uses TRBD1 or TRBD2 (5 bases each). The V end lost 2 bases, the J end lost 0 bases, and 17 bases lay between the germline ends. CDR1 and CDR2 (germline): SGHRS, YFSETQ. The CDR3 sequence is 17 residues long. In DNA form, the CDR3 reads TGCGCCAGCAGCTTTGCAGACCGGGGCGGGTACCAAGAGACCCAGTACTTC. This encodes CASSFADRGGYQETQYF.

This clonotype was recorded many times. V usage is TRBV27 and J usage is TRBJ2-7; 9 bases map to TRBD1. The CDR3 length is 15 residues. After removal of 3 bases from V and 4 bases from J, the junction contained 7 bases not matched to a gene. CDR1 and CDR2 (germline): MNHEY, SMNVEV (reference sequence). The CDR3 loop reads CASSFSTGGIYEQYF. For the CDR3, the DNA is TGTGCCAGCAGTTTTTCGACAGGGGGAATATACGAGCAGTACTTC.

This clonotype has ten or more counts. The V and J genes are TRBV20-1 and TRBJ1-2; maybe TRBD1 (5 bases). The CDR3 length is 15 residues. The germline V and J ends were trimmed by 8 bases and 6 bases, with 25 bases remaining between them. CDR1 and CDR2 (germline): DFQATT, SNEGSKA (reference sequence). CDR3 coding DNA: TGCAGTCTCCCAGGTCCACCGGGGGTATTGCATGGCTACACCTTC. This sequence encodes CSLPGPPGVLHGYTF.

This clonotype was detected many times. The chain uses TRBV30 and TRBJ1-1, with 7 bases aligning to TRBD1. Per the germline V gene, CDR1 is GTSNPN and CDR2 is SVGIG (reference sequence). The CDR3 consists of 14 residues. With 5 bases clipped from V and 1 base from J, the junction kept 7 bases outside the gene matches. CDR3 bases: TGTGCCTGGGCTACAGGGGTCGGGAACACTGAAGCTTTCTTT. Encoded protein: CAWATGVGNTEAFF. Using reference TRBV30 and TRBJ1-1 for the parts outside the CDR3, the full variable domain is SQTIHQWPATLVQPVGSPLSLECTVEGTSNPNLYWYRQAAGRGLQLLFYSVGIGQISSEVPQNLSASRPQDRQFILSSKKLLLSDSGFYLCAWATGVGNTEAFFGQGTRLTVV.

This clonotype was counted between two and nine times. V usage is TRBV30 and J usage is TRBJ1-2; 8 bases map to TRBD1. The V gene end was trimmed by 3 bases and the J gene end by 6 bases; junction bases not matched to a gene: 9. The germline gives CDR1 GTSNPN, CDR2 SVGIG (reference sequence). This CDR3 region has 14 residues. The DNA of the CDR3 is TGTGCCTGGAGCTTATCGACAGGGGCGGATGGCTACACCTTC. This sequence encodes CAWSLSTGADGYTF.

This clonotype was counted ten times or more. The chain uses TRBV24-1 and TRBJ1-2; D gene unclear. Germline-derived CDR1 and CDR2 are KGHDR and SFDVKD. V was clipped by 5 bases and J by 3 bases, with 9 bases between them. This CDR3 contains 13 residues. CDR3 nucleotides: TGTGCCACCAGTGTAGAACAAGACTATGGCTACACCTTC. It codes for CATSVEQDYGYTF.

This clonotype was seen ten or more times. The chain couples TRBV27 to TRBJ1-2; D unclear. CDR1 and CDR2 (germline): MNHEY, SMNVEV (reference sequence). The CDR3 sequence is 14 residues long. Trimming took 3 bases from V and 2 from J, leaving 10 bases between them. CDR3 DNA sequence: TGTGCCAGCAGTTTGAGAGGAGGGAACTATGGCTACACCTTC. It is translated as CASSLRGGNYGYTF.

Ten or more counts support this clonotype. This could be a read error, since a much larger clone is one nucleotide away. This chain's CDR3 is CASSVGPSVETQYF. DNA of the CDR3: TGTGCCAGCAGTGTTGGGCCGTCCGTAGAGACCCAGTACTTC. The gene calls are TRBV2 and TRBJ2-5; D is ambiguous. With 4 bases removed from V and 4 bases from J, the gap between germline ends came to 13 bases. The CDR3 spans 14 residues. From germline, CDR1 is SNHLY and CDR2 FYNNEI.

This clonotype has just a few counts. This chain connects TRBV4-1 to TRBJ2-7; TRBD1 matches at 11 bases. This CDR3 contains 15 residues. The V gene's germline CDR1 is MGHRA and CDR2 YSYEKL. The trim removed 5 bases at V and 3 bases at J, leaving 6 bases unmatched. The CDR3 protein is CASSGRGTGGYEQYF. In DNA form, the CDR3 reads TGCGCCAGCAGCGGACGTGGGACAGGGGGCTACGAGCAGTACTTC.

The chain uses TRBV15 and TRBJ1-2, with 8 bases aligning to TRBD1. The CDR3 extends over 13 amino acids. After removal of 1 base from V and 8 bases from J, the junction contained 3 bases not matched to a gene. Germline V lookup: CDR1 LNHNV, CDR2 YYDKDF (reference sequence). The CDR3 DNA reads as TGTGCCACCAGCAGAGTTTACAGGGGGGGCTACACCTTC. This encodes CATSRVYRGGYTF.

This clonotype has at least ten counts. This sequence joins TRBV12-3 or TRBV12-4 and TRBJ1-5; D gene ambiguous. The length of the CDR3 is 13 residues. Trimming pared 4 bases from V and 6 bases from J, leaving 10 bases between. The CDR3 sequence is CASSYGSGQPQHF. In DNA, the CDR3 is TGTGCCAGCAGTTATGGGTCGGGTCAGCCCCAGCATTTT.